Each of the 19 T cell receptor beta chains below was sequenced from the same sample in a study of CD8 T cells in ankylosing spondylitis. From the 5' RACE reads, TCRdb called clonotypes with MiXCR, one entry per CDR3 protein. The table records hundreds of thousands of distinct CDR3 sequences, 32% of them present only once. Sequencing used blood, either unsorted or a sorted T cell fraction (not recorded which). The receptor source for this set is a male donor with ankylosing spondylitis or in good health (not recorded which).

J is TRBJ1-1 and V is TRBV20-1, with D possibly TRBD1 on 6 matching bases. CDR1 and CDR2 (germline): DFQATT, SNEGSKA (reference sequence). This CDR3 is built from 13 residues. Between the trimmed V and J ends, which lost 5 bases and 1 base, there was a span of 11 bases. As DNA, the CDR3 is TGCAGTGCTTGCGACAGGCAGAACACTGAAGCTTTCTTT. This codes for CSACDRQNTEAFF.

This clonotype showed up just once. The CDR3 sequence is CASSIINNRDSYNEQFF. CDR3 in DNA: TGCGCCAGCAGCATAATTAACAACAGGGACTCCTACAATGAGCAGTTCTTC. The V gene is TRBV5-1, the J gene TRBJ2-1; perhaps TRBD1 as D (6 bases). Trimming cost V 4 bases and J 0 bases, with 17 bases left between them. This CDR3 is built from 17 residues. Germline V CDR1 and CDR2: SGHRS, YFSETQ.

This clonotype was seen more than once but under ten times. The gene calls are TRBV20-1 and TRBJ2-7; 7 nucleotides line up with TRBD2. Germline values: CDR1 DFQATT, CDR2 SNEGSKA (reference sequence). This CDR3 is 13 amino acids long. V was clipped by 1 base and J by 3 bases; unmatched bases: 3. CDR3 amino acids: CSARAGGNYEQYF. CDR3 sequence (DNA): TGCAGTGCTAGAGCGGGGGGTAACTACGAGCAGTACTTC.

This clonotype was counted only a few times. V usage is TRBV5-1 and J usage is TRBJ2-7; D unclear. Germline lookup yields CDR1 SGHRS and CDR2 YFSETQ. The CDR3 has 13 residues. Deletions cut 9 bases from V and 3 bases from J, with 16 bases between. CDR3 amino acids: CATHWEGGYEQYF. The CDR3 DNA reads TGCGCCACCCATTGGGAAGGCGGCTACGAGCAGTACTTC.

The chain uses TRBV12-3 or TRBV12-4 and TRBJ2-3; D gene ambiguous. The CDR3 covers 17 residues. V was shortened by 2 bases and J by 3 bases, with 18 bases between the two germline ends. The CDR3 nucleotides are TGTGCCAGCAGTTTATCGCTTCGGCGGCACGGGACAGATACGCAGTATTTT. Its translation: CASSLSLRRHGTDTQYF.

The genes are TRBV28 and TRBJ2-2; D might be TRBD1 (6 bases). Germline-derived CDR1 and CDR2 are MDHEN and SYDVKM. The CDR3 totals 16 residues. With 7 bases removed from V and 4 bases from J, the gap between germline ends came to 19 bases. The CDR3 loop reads CASTIAGGFRTGELFF. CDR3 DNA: TGTGCCAGCACCATTGCTGGGGGCTTTCGCACCGGGGAGCTGTTTTTT.

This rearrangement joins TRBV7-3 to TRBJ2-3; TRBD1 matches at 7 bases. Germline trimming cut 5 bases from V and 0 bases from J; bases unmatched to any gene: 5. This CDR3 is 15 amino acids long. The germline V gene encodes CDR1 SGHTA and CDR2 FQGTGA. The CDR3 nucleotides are TGTGCCAGCAGCCAGGGACAGACCAGCACAGATACGCAGTATTTT. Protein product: CASSQGQTSTDTQYF.

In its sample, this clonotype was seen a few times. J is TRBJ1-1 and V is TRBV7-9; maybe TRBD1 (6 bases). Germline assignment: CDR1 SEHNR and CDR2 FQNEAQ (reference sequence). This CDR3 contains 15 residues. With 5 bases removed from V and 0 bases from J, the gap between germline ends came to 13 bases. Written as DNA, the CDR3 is TGTGCCAGCAGCGACTACAGGGTTATGAACACTGAAGCTTTCTTT. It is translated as CASSDYRVMNTEAFF.

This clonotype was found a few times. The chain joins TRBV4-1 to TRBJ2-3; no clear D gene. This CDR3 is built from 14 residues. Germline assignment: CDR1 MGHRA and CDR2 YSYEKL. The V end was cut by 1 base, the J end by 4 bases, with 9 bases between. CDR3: CASSQVVDPDTQYF. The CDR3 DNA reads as TGCGCCAGCAGCCAAGTGGTAGATCCAGATACGCAGTATTTT.

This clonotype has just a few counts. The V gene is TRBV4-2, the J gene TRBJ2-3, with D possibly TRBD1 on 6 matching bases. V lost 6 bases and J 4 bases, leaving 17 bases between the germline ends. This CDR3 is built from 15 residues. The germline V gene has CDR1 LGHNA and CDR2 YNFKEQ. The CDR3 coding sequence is TGTGCCAGCAGTTACGGACAGTCTCGGGCAGATACGCAGTATTTT. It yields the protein CASSYGQSRADTQYF.

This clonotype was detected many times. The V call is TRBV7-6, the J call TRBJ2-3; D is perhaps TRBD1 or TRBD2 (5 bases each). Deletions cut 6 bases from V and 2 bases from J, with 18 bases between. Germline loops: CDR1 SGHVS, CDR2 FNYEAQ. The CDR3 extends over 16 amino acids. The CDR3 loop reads CASRGTAGNPTDTQYF. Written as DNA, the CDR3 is TGTGCCAGCAGGGGGACCGCAGGTAACCCCACAGATACGCAGTATTTT.

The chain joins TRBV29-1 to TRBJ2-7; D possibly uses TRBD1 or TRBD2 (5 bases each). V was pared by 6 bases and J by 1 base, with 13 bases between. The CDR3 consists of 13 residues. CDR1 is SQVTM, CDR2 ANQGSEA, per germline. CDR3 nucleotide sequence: TGCAGCGTAGGGGACCGCTCGTCCTACGAGCAGTACTTC. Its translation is CSVGDRSSYEQYF.

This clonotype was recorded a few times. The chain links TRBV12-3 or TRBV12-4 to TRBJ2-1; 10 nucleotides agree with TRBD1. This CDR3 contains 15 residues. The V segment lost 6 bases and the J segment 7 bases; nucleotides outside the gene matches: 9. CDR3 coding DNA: TGTGCCAGCAGCCCTCGGGACAGGGGTTGGAATGAGCAGTTCTTC. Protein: CASSPRDRGWNEQFF.

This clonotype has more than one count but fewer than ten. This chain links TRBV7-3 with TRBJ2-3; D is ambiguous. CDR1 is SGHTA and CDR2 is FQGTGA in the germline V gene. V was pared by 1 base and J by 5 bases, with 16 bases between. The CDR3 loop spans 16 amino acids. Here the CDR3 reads CASSLIGRRGEDTQYF. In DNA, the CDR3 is TGTGCCAGCAGCTTAATTGGTCGACGTGGCGAAGATACGCAGTATTTT.

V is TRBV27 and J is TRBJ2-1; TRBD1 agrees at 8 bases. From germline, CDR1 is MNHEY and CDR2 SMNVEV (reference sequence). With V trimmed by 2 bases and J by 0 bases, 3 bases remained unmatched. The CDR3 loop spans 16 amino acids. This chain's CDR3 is CASSLRTGSSYNEQFF. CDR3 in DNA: TGTGCCAGCAGTTTACGGACAGGGAGCTCCTACAATGAGCAGTTCTTC.

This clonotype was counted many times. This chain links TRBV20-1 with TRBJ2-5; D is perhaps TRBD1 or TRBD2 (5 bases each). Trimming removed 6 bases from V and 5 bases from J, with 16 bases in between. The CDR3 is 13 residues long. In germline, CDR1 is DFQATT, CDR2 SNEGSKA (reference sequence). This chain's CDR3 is CSARDGLGETQYF. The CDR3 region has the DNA TGCAGTGCCAGGGACGGCCTGGGGGAGACCCAGTACTTC.

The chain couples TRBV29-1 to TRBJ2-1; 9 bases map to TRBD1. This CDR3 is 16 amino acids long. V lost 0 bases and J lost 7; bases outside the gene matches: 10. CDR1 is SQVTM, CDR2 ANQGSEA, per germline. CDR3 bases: TGCAGCGTTGAAGATCTGGGGGACAGGGCTGAAAATGAGCAGTTCTTC. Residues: CSVEDLGDRAENEQFF.

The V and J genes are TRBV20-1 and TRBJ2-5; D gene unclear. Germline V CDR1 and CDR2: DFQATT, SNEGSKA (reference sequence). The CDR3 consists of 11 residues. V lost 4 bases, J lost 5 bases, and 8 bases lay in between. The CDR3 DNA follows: TGCAGTGCTACATTGGGGGAGACCCAGTACTTC. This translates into CSATLGETQYF.

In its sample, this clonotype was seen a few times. This chain's CDR3 is CSATRSVGGPWETQYF. The CDR3 region has the DNA TGCAGTGCTACCCGAAGCGTGGGGGGGCCCTGGGAGACCCAGTACTTC. V gene TRBV20-1 combines with J gene TRBJ2-5, with D maybe TRBD2 (7 bases). The CDR3 extends over 16 amino acids. Germline CDR1 DFQATT, CDR2 SNEGSKA (reference sequence). The V end was cut by 4 bases, the J end by 5 bases, with 23 bases between.